These 30 T cell receptor beta chains were sequenced from one sample in a study of tumor-infiltrating lymphocytes in primary liver carcinoma. Both blood RNA, taken from unsorted whole blood, and germline DNA were extracted. Total RNA (approximately 500 ng) served as template for TCR beta cDNA synthesis primed by a constant-region primer. Sequencing libraries for TCR beta derived from three nested multiplex PCR rounds that used slightly modified ARM-PCR. With TRBV1-TRBV30 forward primers and a C-beta reverse primer, the first two PCR rounds were run for approximately 10 cycles each. TCRdb fed the multiplex PCR reads into MiXCR, producing one record per CDR3 protein. The sample has hundreds of thousands of distinct CDR3 sequences; 50% to 70% are singletons. The sample consisted of peripheral blood. These receptors were obtained from a man aged 40-49 years with primary liver carcinoma and hepatitis B virus infection.

Note on this clonotype: One base away lies a much larger clone, so this may be a sequencing read error. The V and J genes are TRBV12-3 or TRBV12-4 and TRBJ1-1; possible D gene TRBD1, 5 bases. The CDR3 length is 14 residues. CDR3 in DNA: TGTGCCAGCAGTCCGCCGGCAGGGTACACTGAAACTTTCTTT. It codes for CASSPPAGYTETFF.

The chain links TRBV12-3 or TRBV12-4 to TRBJ2-7; TRBD1 agrees at 10 bases. V trimming: 1 base; J trimming: 3 bases; junction bases outside the gene matches: 3. CDR3 length: 15 amino acids. CDR3 sequence reads: CASSLGQGANYEQYF. The CDR3 coding sequence is TGTGCCAGCAGTTTAGGACAGGGGGCCAACTACGAGCAGTACTTC.

As concerns this clonotype: One end of the junction is discordant with germline, which a read error may explain. The V call is TRBV29-1, the J call TRBJ2-5, with 7 bases fitting TRBD2. Germline V gene data show CDR1 as SQVTM and CDR2 as ANQGSEA. The CDR3 is made up of 16 amino acids. CDR3 amino acids: CSVVSGREWTKETQYF. The CDR3 coding sequence is TGTAGCGTTGTATCCGGGCGGGAGTGGACCAAAGAGACCCAGTACTTC.

V gene TRBV6-1 combines with J gene TRBJ1-6; 7 bases align to TRBD1. Germline V lookup: CDR1 MNHNS, CDR2 SASEGT. The CDR3 covers 15 residues. V lost 3 bases to trimming and J lost 9 bases; unmatched junction nucleotides: 8. CDR3 DNA: TGTGCCAGCAGTGATCGGAGGGGGCTGAGTTCACCCCTCCACTTT. This encodes CASSDRRGLSSPLHF.

About this clonotype itself: A read error may explain this, as a much larger clone is one base away. The chain recombines TRBV6-2 or TRBV6-3 with TRBJ2-2; weak D call: TRBD2 (6 bases). Germline V lookup: CDR1 MNHEY, CDR2 SVGEGT. Trimming cost V 7 bases and J 6 bases, with 18 bases left between them. CDR3 length equals 15 residues. In nucleotides, the CDR3 is TGTGCCAGCACCTCCACCGGGACTCGGCCCGGGGAGCTGTTTTTT. The encoded protein is CASTSTGTRPGELFF.

As to this clonotype: This may arise from a read error, as a much more abundant clone is one base away. The rearrangement links TRBV10-2 to TRBJ1-4; D not resolved. Germline V gene lookup returns CDR1 WSHSY and CDR2 SAAADI. This CDR3 comprises 15 residues. CDR3: CASSESAQLHDKLFF. The CDR3 bases are TGCGCCAGCAGTGAGTCCGCACAGCTTCATGACAAACTGTTTTTT.

With regard to this clonotype: A much larger clone is a single base away; this may be a read error. Since the CDR3 does not end with the conserved phenylalanine or tryptophan, this likely comes from a read error. The chain couples TRBV6-1 to TRBJ2-7, with 9 bases aligning to TRBD1. The trim removed 3 bases at V and 10 bases at J, leaving 7 bases unmatched. This CDR3 region has 13 residues. Germline V gives CDR1 MNHNS, CDR2 SASEGT. CDR3 in amino acids: CASSDGQGIVQYL. The DNA for the CDR3 is TGTGCCAGCAGTGACGGACAGGGGATCGTTCAGTACCTC.

V usage is TRBV5-1 and J usage is TRBJ2-2; D possibly matches TRBD1 or TRBD2 (6 bases each). CDR1 SGHRS and CDR2 YFSETQ come from the germline V gene. The V and J ends lost 0 bases and 6 bases respectively, with 15 bases between them. This CDR3 is 16 amino acids long. CDR3 DNA sequence: TGCGCCAGCAGCTTGGTTCGGGGGCGAGGTTCCGGGGAGCTGTTTTTT. Translation: CASSLVRGRGSGELFF.

This clonotype occurred a few times. Its ends do not fully match the called genes, so a read error is possible. The chain joins TRBV14 to TRBJ1-1; D is unclear. Germline CDR1 SGHDN, CDR2 FVKESK. The CDR3 totals 13 residues. In DNA form, the CDR3 reads TGTGCCGGCAGCCTAGGGAGAAACACTGAAGCTTTCTTT. Its protein product is CAGSLGRNTEAFF.

The gene calls are TRBV6-5 and TRBJ2-7; no reliable D call. Germline V lookup: CDR1 MNHEY, CDR2 SVGAGI. The CDR3 contains 14 residues. V gave up 6 bases and J gave up 3 bases, with 15 bases separating them. CDR3 loop: CASSRWGRSYEQYF. In DNA form, the CDR3 reads TGTGCCAGCAGCCGGTGGGGAAGGAGCTACGAGCAGTACTTC.

Notes on this clonotype: Given a much more abundant clone one base away, this may be a read error. The chain combines TRBV6-1 with TRBJ2-1, with TRBD2 identical over 13 bases. There are 15 residues in the CDR3. CDR1 is MNHNS and CDR2 is SASEGT in the germline V gene. The DNA of the CDR3 is TGTGACAGCAGTGAACTAGCGGGAGGGAACAATGAGCAGTTCTTC. Its translation: CDSSELAGGNNEQFF.

This clonotype was recorded at least ten times. The V call is TRBV6-2 or TRBV6-3, the J call TRBJ2-1; 11 bases agree with TRBD1. Germline assignment: CDR1 MNHEY and CDR2 SVGEGT. The CDR3 is 16 residues long. The V gene end was trimmed by 6 bases and the J gene end by 4 bases; junction bases not matched to a gene: 8. CDR3 nucleotide sequence: TGTGCCAGCAGGCGAGCGGGACAGGGGGTATACAATGAGCAGTTCTTC. Translated: CASRRAGQGVYNEQFF.

This clonotype was picked up many times. V is TRBV11-2 and J is TRBJ1-2; D possibly corresponds to TRBD1 (5 bases). CDR3 length equals 14 residues. Germline-derived CDR1 and CDR2 are SGHAT and FQNNGV. V dropped 0 bases and J dropped 4 bases, with 9 bases sitting between them. This CDR3 reads CASSLDGTAYGYTF. CDR3 in DNA: TGTGCCAGCAGCTTAGATGGGACGGCCTATGGCTACACCTTC.

In nucleotides, the CDR3 is TGTGCCAGCAGCGTAGTTAGTAGTAACTATGGCTACACCTTC. This encodes CASSVVSSNYGYTF. V gene TRBV9 combines with J gene TRBJ1-2; D gene uncertain. Germline CDR1 is SGDLS and CDR2 is YYNGEE. The CDR3 has 14 amino acids. V was cut by 0 bases and J by 1 base, with 7 bases left in between.

Comments on this clonotype: The junction shows a germline mismatch at one end, possibly a read error. The genes are TRBV6-2 or TRBV6-3 and TRBJ1-1, with D unclear. The CDR3 totals 13 residues. Germline lookup yields CDR1 MNHEY and CDR2 SVGEGT. CDR3 in DNA: TGTACCAGCAGCTGGGGAAAGAACTATGAAGCTTTCTTT. Its protein is CTSSWGKNYEAFF.

As for this clonotype: Here the CDR3 omits its conserved ending phenylalanine or tryptophan, so a read error is the likely source. The rearrangement links TRBV11-2 to TRBJ1-6, with TRBD1 as a possible D gene (5 bases). The CDR3 sequence is 13 residues long. The V gene lost 3 bases and the J gene lost 9 bases, with 9 bases spanning the gap. The V gene's germline CDR1 is SGHAT and CDR2 FQNNGV. The CDR3 is CASSLPGSSPLHL. The DNA of the CDR3 is TGTGCCAGCAGCTTGCCAGGGAGTTCACCCCTCCACCTT.

The V gene is TRBV11-1, the J gene TRBJ2-1; D is perhaps TRBD2 (5 bases). V gave up 1 base and J gave up 11 bases, with 15 bases separating them. Germline CDR1 and CDR2: SGHAT and FQDESV (reference sequence). This CDR3 has 14 residues. CDR3: CASSLGTSVYKQFF. The CDR3 bases are TGTGCCAGCAGCTTAGGGACTTCGGTCTACAAGCAGTTCTTC.

This clonotype was found many times. The genes are TRBV6-5 and TRBJ2-1, with 12 bases lining up with TRBD1. The germline CDR1 and CDR2 sequences are MNHEY and SVGAGI. The CDR3 runs to 16 residues. V was pared by 7 bases and J by 4 bases, with 8 bases of the junction left unmatched. The CDR3 nucleotides are TGTGCCAGCACCCGGGCGGGACAGGGGGCATACAATGAGCAGTTCTTC. Translation gives CASTRAGQGAYNEQFF.

This clonotype was counted a few times. Given a much more abundant clone one base away, this may be a read error. V usage is TRBV7-9 and J usage is TRBJ1-1; D is perhaps TRBD1 (5 bases). CDR1 is SEHNR, CDR2 FQNEAQ, per germline (reference sequence). The CDR3 consists of 18 residues. CDR3 sequence (DNA): TGTACCAGCAGCTTAGGCCAACTCCGTCCGGGACCGAACACTGAAGCTTTCTTT. Its protein is CTSSLGQLRPGPNTEAFF.

This clonotype was found a few times. The rearrangement joins TRBV5-4 to TRBJ1-6; 7 bases are a match to TRBD1. Germline V gene data show CDR1 as SGHNT and CDR2 as YYREEE (reference sequence). The CDR3 is 14 residues long. V was pared by 7 bases and J by 9 bases, with 10 bases of the junction left unmatched. The CDR3 is CASSGTAPSSPLHF. In DNA, the CDR3 is TGTGCCAGCTCAGGGACAGCGCCTAGTTCACCCCTCCACTTT.

This clonotype was recorded only once. This may arise from a read error, as a much more abundant clone is one base away. The rearrangement joins TRBV6-1 to TRBJ1-6; the D is unclear. CDR3 size: 14 residues. Germline values: CDR1 MNHNS, CDR2 SASEGT. V lost 8 bases and J lost 1, with 9 bases in between. The DNA of the CDR3 is TGTGCCAGCTTAACACGGTCCTATAATTCACCCCTCCACTTT. Translated: CASLTRSYNSPLHF.

This clonotype was seen a few times. The V call is TRBV5-1, the J call TRBJ2-3; 9 positions agree with TRBD2. V lost 4 bases to trimming and J lost 4 bases; unmatched junction nucleotides: 4. Looked up from germline, CDR1 is SGHRS and CDR2 is YFSETQ. The CDR3 length is 14 residues. CDR3 residues: CASSTGLAADTQYF. The CDR3 DNA sequence: TGCGCCAGCAGCACGGGACTAGCTGCAGATACGCAGTATTTT.

This clonotype has a handful of counts. The chain joins TRBV11-2 to TRBJ1-3; D remains unclear. Deletions cut 4 bases from V and 4 bases from J, with 5 bases between. The CDR3 spans 12 residues. Germline V gives CDR1 SGHAT, CDR2 FQNNGV. CDR3 in amino acids: CASSSRGNTIYF. In DNA form, the CDR3 reads TGTGCCAGCAGCTCTCGGGGAAACACCATATATTTT.

To note about this clonotype: A junction boundary mismatches the germline segment, possibly from a read error. This rearrangement joins TRBV11-2 to TRBJ2-7; the match to TRBD2 covers 10 bases. Germline values: CDR1 SGHAT, CDR2 FQNNGV. The CDR3 runs to 17 residues. This chain's CDR3 is CASTNEGASGSSHEQYF. In DNA form, the CDR3 reads TGTGCCAGCACCAATGAGGGGGCTAGCGGGAGCTCCCACGAGCAGTATTTC.

Notes on this clonotype: This could be a read error, since a much larger clone is one nucleotide away. V usage is TRBV4-1 and J usage is TRBJ1-6; D remains unclear. CDR3 size: 15 residues. The V gene's germline CDR1 is MGHRA and CDR2 YSYEKL. The CDR3 nucleotides are TGCGCCAACAGCCAACGACCGGACGCCTTCGCGTCCCTCCACTTT. Protein: CANSQRPDAFASLHF.

In this sample, this clonotype turned up a few times. J is TRBJ1-1 and V is TRBV12-3 or TRBV12-4; D gene ambiguous. CDR3 length: 14 amino acids. Trimming stripped 3 bases from V and 3 bases from J, with 11 bases between. The CDR3 DNA is TGTGCCAGCAGTTTGGGTCGAGAGGACACTGAAGCTTTCTTT. It encodes CASSLGREDTEAFF.

Only a few counts were recorded for this clonotype. The chain is built from TRBV10-1 and TRBJ2-7; D may match TRBD1 or TRBD2 (5 bases each). Germline values: CDR1 WNHNN, CDR2 SYGVQD (reference sequence). The CDR3 is made up of 14 amino acids. Trimming took off 10 bases at V and 9 bases at J, with 25 bases between the two ends. CDR3 protein: CATSPPGTSLVQYF. In DNA, the CDR3 is TGCGCCACATCACCCCCAGGGACCTCTCTTGTGCAGTACTTC.

For this clonotype: It may be a read error: a sequence one base away is much more abundant. The chain couples TRBV6-2 or TRBV6-3 to TRBJ1-2; no clear D. V dropped 3 bases and J dropped 0 bases, with 8 bases sitting between them. The CDR3 is made up of 14 amino acids. Germline V lookup: CDR1 MNHEY, CDR2 SVGEGT. The CDR3 coding sequence is TGTGCCAGCAGTTATGGCAAATCTAACTATGGCTACACCTTC. This gives the protein CASSYGKSNYGYTF.

Regarding this clonotype: No conserved phenylalanine or tryptophan ends this CDR3, so it is likely a read error. No DNA is shown, since the ends of the CDR3 on it are uncertain; the CDR3 is the one TCRdb lists. This chain connects TRBV29-1 to TRBJ2-5; the table's D call, TRBD1, has no DNA check behind it. The CDR3 numbers 15 amino acids, ends counted. Looked up from germline, CDR1 is SQVTM and CDR2 is ANQGSEA. CDR3 sequence: CSVEADRERAETHYL.

This clonotype was counted only a few times. J is TRBJ1-1 and V is TRBV28; the D is unclear. The germline V and J ends were trimmed by 4 bases and 5 bases, with 5 bases remaining between them. CDR1 is MDHEN and CDR2 is SYDVKM in the germline V gene. The CDR3 consists of 11 residues. CDR3 amino acids: CASSWYTEAFF. CDR3 nucleotide sequence: TGTGCCAGCAGTTGGTATACTGAAGCTTTCTTT.